The 28 T cell receptor beta chains given below trace back to one sample, sequenced in a study of cytomegalovirus exposure and HLA in healthy donors. Primers: 60 Vbeta forward and 13 Jbeta reverse. Using immunoSEQ multiplex PCR, the repertoire was profiled, and TCRdb retains in-frame clones only, with some absent. The sample has some 160,000 clones, around 78% seen once; the top ten hold roughly 1.6%. Sequencing was done on a sample of PBMCs. The receptors were gathered from a man aged 35-49 years in good health and CMV-seronegative.

The rearrangement uses TRBV6-6 and TRBJ2-3; D not resolved. The CDR3 is 12 residues long. Per germline, CDR1 MNHNY and CDR2 SVGAGI (reference sequence). V lost 2 bases, J lost 5 bases, and 5 bases lay in between. CDR3 loop: CASSYGRDTQYF. The CDR3 DNA sequence: TGTGCCAGCAGTTACGGCCGAGATACGCAGTATTTT.

This chain links TRBV30 with TRBJ2-1, with D hard to call. The germline V gene has CDR1 GTSNPN and CDR2 SVGIG (reference sequence). The V end lost 5 bases, the J end lost 4 bases, and 9 bases lay between the germline ends. This CDR3 region has 12 residues. The CDR3 bases are TGTGCCTGGCAACGGTGGTACAATGAGCAGTTCTTC. It codes for CAWQRWYNEQFF.

This rearrangement joins TRBV13 to TRBJ2-5; TRBD1 matches at 8 bases. Per the germline V gene, CDR1 is PRHDT and CDR2 is FYEKMQ (reference sequence). The CDR3 length is 15 residues. V dropped 5 bases and J dropped 3; count of bases not matched to a gene: 8. CDR3 residues: CASSDRGLEKETQYF. The CDR3 bases are TGTGCCAGCAGCGACAGGGGTCTTGAGAAAGAGACCCAGTACTTC.

The chain joins TRBV18 to TRBJ2-3, with 10 bases matching TRBD2. Germline CDR1 and CDR2: KGHSH and LQKENI. Losses at the gene ends were 3 bases for V and 6 bases for J; bases not matched to a gene: 3. This CDR3 region has 14 residues. DNA of the CDR3: TGTGCCAGCTCACCTACTAGCGGGGAGGATACGCAGTATTTT. Translating it yields CASSPTSGEDTQYF.

The chain employs TRBV4-1 and TRBJ2-3, with TRBD2 as a possible D gene (5 bases). V lost 1 base and J 2 bases, leaving 7 bases between the germline ends. This CDR3 has 14 residues. Germline CDR1 reads MGHRA; CDR2 reads YSYEKL. The CDR3 bases are TGCGCCAGCAGCCAAGGGACTTCCACAGATACGCAGTATTTT. It specifies CASSQGTSTDTQYF.

This sequence joins TRBV27 and TRBJ2-3, with TRBD1 matching 7 bases. V dropped 6 bases and J dropped 1; count of bases not matched to a gene: 7. The CDR3 is 15 amino acids. Germline values: CDR1 MNHEY, CDR2 SMNVEV (reference sequence). This chain's CDR3 is CASRLRQGRTDTQYF. The CDR3 region has the DNA TGTGCCAGCAGGTTACGACAGGGACGCACAGATACGCAGTATTTT.

This clone was seen once. The rearrangement links TRBV7-3 to TRBJ2-7; 8 nucleotides line up with TRBD2. J was trimmed by 6 bases and V by 5 bases; bases with no gene match: 3. The CDR3 is 12 amino acids. Germline lookup yields CDR1 SGHTA and CDR2 FQGTGA. The CDR3 is CASSPRGGEQYF. The CDR3 coding sequence is TGTGCCAGCAGCCCCCGGGGGGGCGAGCAGTACTTC.

The chain combines TRBV2 with TRBJ2-3; weak D call: TRBD1 (5 bases). V lost 1 base and J 8 bases, leaving 10 bases between the germline ends. Germline CDR1 reads SNHLY; CDR2 reads FYNNEI. The CDR3 totals 13 residues. CDR3 loop: CASSEVGAGTQYF. The CDR3 region has the DNA TGTGCCAGCAGTGAAGTAGGGGCAGGTACGCAGTATTTT.

V gene TRBV5-1 combines with J gene TRBJ2-1; perhaps TRBD2 as D (6 bases). V lost 4 bases and J lost 0, with 17 bases in between. The CDR3 has 17 residues. Germline CDR1 reads SGHRS; CDR2 reads YFSETQ. The CDR3 DNA follows: TGCGCCAGCAGCACGGGACTGGGAGGCCTCTCCTACAATGAGCAGTTCTTC. Translated: CASSTGLGGLSYNEQFF.

The chain combines TRBV7-9 with TRBJ1-4, with 7 bases lining up with TRBD1. Germline assignment: CDR1 SEHNR and CDR2 FQNEAQ (reference sequence). J gave up 8 bases and V 0 bases, and 6 bases lay outside the gene matches. The CDR3 totals 15 residues. CDR3 nucleotide sequence: TGTGCCAGCAGCTTAGCATCAGGGGGTATGGAAAAACTGTTTTTT. Amino acids: CASSLASGGMEKLFF.

Note on this clone: One end of the junction is discordant with germline, which a read error may explain. The chain uses TRBV4-2 and TRBJ2-4; 9 bases map to TRBD2. This CDR3 has 14 residues. The germline V gene has CDR1 LGHNA and CDR2 YNFKEQ. This chain's CDR3 is CASPQGLAKNIQYF. CDR3 coding DNA: TGTGCCAGCCCCCAGGGACTAGCCAAAAACATCCAGTACTTC.

This rearrangement joins TRBV28 to TRBJ2-1; tentatively, D is TRBD1 (6 bases). V was clipped by 3 bases and J by 0 bases, with 12 bases between them. This CDR3 comprises 16 residues. CDR1 and CDR2 from the germline V gene are MDHEN and SYDVKM. CDR3 region: CASSFSGGSSYNEQFF. The CDR3 bases are TGTGCCAGCAGTTTCAGTGGGGGCAGCTCCTACAATGAGCAGTTCTTC.

This clone showed up just a few times. V and J are TRBV7-8 and TRBJ2-2; no clear D gene. Looked up from germline, CDR1 is SGHVS and CDR2 is FQNEAQ. The CDR3 is 14 residues long. The V and J ends lost 1 base and 1 base respectively, with 4 bases between them. The CDR3: CASSLVRNTGELFF. The DNA for the CDR3 is TGTGCCAGCAGCTTAGTCAGGAACACCGGGGAGCTGTTTTTT.

This clone has a handful of counts. The chain joins TRBV5-1 to TRBJ1-1; tentatively, D is TRBD1 (6 bases). Per germline, CDR1 SGHRS and CDR2 YFSETQ. The CDR3 runs to 16 residues. The V end lost 1 base, the J end lost 4 bases, and 17 bases lay between the germline ends. The DNA of the CDR3 is TGCGCCAGCAGCTTGAGCAGGGGCGGGCTGGGCACTGAAGCTTTCTTT. Amino acids: CASSLSRGGLGTEAFF. The full variable domain, completed using reference TRBV5-1 and TRBJ1-1, is KAGVTQTPRYLIKTRGQQVTLSCSPISGHRSVSWYQQTPGQGLQFLFEYFSETQRNKGNFPGRFSGRQFSNSRSEMNVSTLELGDSALYLCASSLSRGGLGTEAFFGQGTRLTVV.

The chain combines TRBV10-3 with TRBJ1-4; unclear D gene. The CDR3 is 12 amino acids. V was shortened by 10 bases and J by 8 bases, with 14 bases between the two germline ends. Germline assignment: CDR1 ENHRY and CDR2 SYGVKD. This CDR3 is CASSPSLEKLFF. The CDR3 coding sequence is TGTGCCAGCAGCCCCTCCCTAGAAAAACTGTTTTTT.

This chain connects TRBV4-1 to TRBJ2-2; 9 nucleotides line up with TRBD1. V shed 2 bases, J shed 5 bases, and the junction held 9 bases outside the gene matches. The CDR3 totals 17 residues. CDR1 is MGHRA and CDR2 is YSYEKL in the germline V gene. CDR3 protein: CASSQNGEGQGTGELFF. The CDR3 bases are TGCGCCAGCAGCCAAAACGGGGAAGGACAGGGGACCGGGGAGCTGTTTTTT.

CDR3 bases: TGTGCCAGCAGCCCCTGGCAGGGTCAGCCCCAGCATTTT. It codes for CASSPWQGQPQHF. This sequence joins TRBV5-5 and TRBJ1-5; D is perhaps TRBD1 (5 bases). The CDR3 runs 13 residues. Germline assignment: CDR1 SGHKS and CDR2 YYEKEE (reference sequence). Trimming shortened V by 4 bases and J by 6 bases, and 11 bases separated the two germline ends.

With respect to this clone: The identical CDR3 is also encoded by other nucleotide sequences in the sample. The chain combines TRBV5-1 with TRBJ1-1; the D gene is possibly TRBD1 (5 bases). The V gene's germline CDR1 is SGHRS and CDR2 YFSETQ. V dropped 2 bases and J dropped 3 bases, with 8 bases sitting between them. The CDR3 totals 13 residues. The CDR3 loop reads CASSLVGDTEAFF. For the CDR3, the DNA is TGCGCCAGCAGCTTAGTAGGGGACACTGAAGCTTTCTTT.

This clone is a singleton in its sample. This chain joins TRBV2 and TRBJ2-1, with D hard to call. CDR3 size: 14 residues. V was shortened by 5 bases and J by 0 bases, with 8 bases between the two germline ends. Looked up from germline, CDR1 is SNHLY and CDR2 is FYNNEI. The chain's CDR3 is CASSRWSSYNEQFF. The CDR3, as DNA: TGTGCCAGCAGTCGGTGGAGCTCCTACAATGAGCAGTTCTTC.

This sequence joins TRBV5-1 and TRBJ2-7; weak D call: TRBD2 (5 bases). Trimming pared 4 bases from V and 1 base from J, leaving 9 bases between. The CDR3 extends over 13 amino acids. CDR1 and CDR2 (germline): SGHRS, YFSETQ. Here the CDR3 DNA reads TGCGCCAGCAGCCCGAGCGGATCCTACGAGCAGTACGTC. It yields the protein CASSPSGSYEQYV.

This rearrangement joins TRBV27 to TRBJ2-2; no clear D gene. CDR1 MNHEY and CDR2 SMNVEV come from the germline V gene (reference sequence). Trimming took off 7 bases at V and 6 bases at J, with 12 bases between the two ends. CDR3 size: 13 residues. The CDR3 DNA reads as TGTGCCAGCACTCAAAGAAGCTCCGGGGAGCTGTTTTTT. This sequence encodes CASTQRSSGELFF.

CDR3 protein: CASTLGTGGNSPLHF. CDR3 bases: TGTGCCAGCACCTTGGGGACAGGGGGTAATTCACCCCTCCACTTT. The rearrangement links TRBV7-9 to TRBJ1-6; 11 bases agree with TRBD1. The germline V gene has CDR1 SEHNR and CDR2 FQNEAQ (reference sequence). This CDR3 is built from 15 residues. Unmatched junction bases numbered 5, after V lost 7 bases and J lost 6 bases.

This sequence joins TRBV19 and TRBJ1-5, with 8 positions matching TRBD1. V dropped 0 bases and J dropped 5; count of bases not matched to a gene: 6. CDR3 length: 16 amino acids. Per germline, CDR1 LNHDA and CDR2 SQIVND (reference sequence). This CDR3 is CASSIDWTGFDQPQHF. CDR3 DNA sequence: TGTGCCAGTAGTATAGATTGGACAGGGTTCGATCAGCCCCAGCATTTT.

The genes are TRBV9 and TRBJ2-3; the match to TRBD2 covers 15 bases. CDR3 size: 16 residues. The V gene end was trimmed by 4 bases and the J gene end by 3 bases; junction bases not matched to a gene: 3. Germline V CDR1 and CDR2: SGDLS, YYNGEE. CDR3 region: CASSLGLAGGTDTQYF. The CDR3 bases are TGTGCCAGCAGCCTGGGACTAGCGGGAGGAACAGATACGCAGTATTTT. Full variable domain (missing parts from reference TRBV9 and TRBJ2-3): DSGVTQTPKHLITATGQRVTLRCSPRSGDLSVYWYQQSLDQGLQFLIQYYNGEERAKGNILERFSAQQFPDLHSELNLSSLELGDSALYFCASSLGLAGGTDTQYFGPGTRLTVL.

This clone has a single count. V and J are TRBV6-5 and TRBJ2-7; the D gene is possibly TRBD2 (6 bases). The CDR3 has 16 residues. The germline gives CDR1 MNHEY, CDR2 SVGAGI. The V end was cut by 4 bases, the J end by 1 base, with 17 bases between. The CDR3 region is CASSFAAGGISYEQYF. The DNA for the CDR3 is TGTGCCAGCAGTTTCGCCGCGGGCGGGATTTCCTACGAGCAGTACTTC.

This clone was detected only a few times. The chain uses TRBV5-1 and TRBJ2-2; 9 nucleotides align to TRBD2. The V gene's germline CDR1 is SGHRS and CDR2 YFSETQ. This CDR3 is built from 17 residues. J lost 3 bases, V lost 2 bases, and 8 bases had no gene match. The CDR3 bases are TGCGCCAGCAGCTTAGGTGCGCGGGAGGGGGACACCGGGGAGCTGTTTTTT. Translated: CASSLGAREGDTGELFF.

Notes on this clone: Other DNA sequences in the same sample also yield this CDR3. J is TRBJ2-7 and V is TRBV2, with 7 positions matching TRBD1. The CDR3 extends over 13 amino acids. CDR1 is SNHLY, CDR2 FYNNEI, per germline. Losses at the gene ends were 7 bases for V and 3 bases for J; bases not matched to a gene: 6. The CDR3 loop reads CASTNRGGYEQYV. CDR3 bases: TGTGCCAGCACCAACAGGGGCGGCTACGAGCAGTACGTC.

This sequence joins TRBV30 and TRBJ1-2, with D hard to call. In germline, CDR1 is GTSNPN, CDR2 SVGIG (reference sequence). Trimming took 5 bases from V and 7 from J, leaving 14 bases between them. The CDR3 has 12 amino acids. This chain's CDR3 is CAWRVANTGYTF. The CDR3, as DNA: TGTGCCTGGCGGGTTGCCAACACTGGCTACACCTTC.